These 5 T cell receptor beta chains share one sample of origin, sequenced in a study of T cells after yellow fever vaccination. TCRdb passed the 5' RACE reads through MiXCR, listing each CDR3 protein once. The repertoire holds hundreds of thousands of distinct CDR3 sequences, 12% seen once, with under 15% in the top ten. Sequenced material: PBMCs, taken on the day of the yellow fever booster vaccination. The receptor source for this set is a young man who received the YFV17D yellow fever vaccine.

V usage is TRBV6-1 and J usage is TRBJ2-7; perhaps TRBD1 as D (5 bases). CDR1 and CDR2 (germline): MNHNS, SASEGT. V lost 6 bases, J lost 3 bases, and 15 bases lay in between. The CDR3 sequence is 14 residues long. This chain's CDR3 is CASRQDRQRYEQYF. The CDR3 DNA sequence: TGTGCCAGCAGACAGGACCGTCAACGCTACGAGCAGTACTTC.

This chain links TRBV2 with TRBJ2-7, with 8 bases matching TRBD2. The CDR3 runs 15 residues. V was pared by 11 bases and J by 2 bases, with 14 bases of the junction left unmatched. Germline V gives CDR1 SNHLY, CDR2 FYNNEI. CDR3 sequence reads: CAVGQGLAGTYEQYF. The CDR3 bases are TGTGCCGTAGGGCAGGGTTTAGCGGGAACCTACGAGCAGTACTTC.

The rearrangement uses TRBV5-6 and TRBJ2-5; 7 bases agree with TRBD1. Germline V gives CDR1 SGHDT, CDR2 YYEEEE. Trimming took 1 base from V and 1 from J; bases not matched to a gene: 4. CDR3 length: 15 amino acids. Written as DNA, the CDR3 is TGTGCCAGCAGCTTGACGGCAGGGGGCCAAGAGACCCAGTACTTC. Its translation is CASSLTAGGQETQYF.

CDR3 loop: CASSLGNKDNEQFF. CDR3 sequence (DNA): TGTGCCAGCAGCTTGGGAAACAAGGACAATGAGCAGTTCTTC. The chain combines TRBV5-4 with TRBJ2-1; no definite D call. Trimming took off 0 bases at V and 5 bases at J, with 9 bases between the two ends. The CDR3 runs 14 residues. The germline gives CDR1 SGHNT, CDR2 YYREEE (reference sequence).

The gene calls are TRBV10-3 and TRBJ1-5; 8 nucleotides line up with TRBD1. V dropped 3 bases and J dropped 10; count of bases not matched to a gene: 14. The germline CDR1 and CDR2 sequences are ENHRY and SYGVKD. This CDR3 comprises 16 residues. The CDR3 DNA is TGTGCCATCAGTGATGGGGGACAGGACCTCGGGGGACCCCAGCATTTT. Amino acid sequence: CAISDGGQDLGGPQHF.